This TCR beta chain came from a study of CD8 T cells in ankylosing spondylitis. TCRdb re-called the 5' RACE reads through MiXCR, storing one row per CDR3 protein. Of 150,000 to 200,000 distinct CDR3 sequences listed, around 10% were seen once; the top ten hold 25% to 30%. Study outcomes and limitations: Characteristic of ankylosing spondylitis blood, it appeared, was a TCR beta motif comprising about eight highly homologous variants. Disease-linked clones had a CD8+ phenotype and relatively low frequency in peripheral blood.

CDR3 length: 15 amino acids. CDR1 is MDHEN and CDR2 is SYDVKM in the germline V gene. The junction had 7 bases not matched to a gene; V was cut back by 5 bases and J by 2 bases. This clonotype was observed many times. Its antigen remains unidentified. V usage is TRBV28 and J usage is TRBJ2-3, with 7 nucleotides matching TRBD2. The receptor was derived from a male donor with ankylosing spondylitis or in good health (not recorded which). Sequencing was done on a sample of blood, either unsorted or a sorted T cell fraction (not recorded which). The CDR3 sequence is CASSISGINTDTQYF. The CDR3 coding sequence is TGTGCCAGCAGTATAAGCGGGATTAACACAGATACGCAGTATTTT.